The present T cell receptor (beta chain) was sequenced within a study of CD4 and CD8 cells across lung adenocarcinoma regions. Samples came from patients with localized non-small cell lung adenocarcinoma. TCRdb fed the PCR reads into MiXCR, producing one record per CDR3 protein. Of some 8,000 distinct CDR3 sequences listed, about 50% are singletons. V was clipped by 0 bases and J by 8 bases; unmatched bases: 8. This CDR3 has 16 amino acids. Per germline, CDR1 MNHNS and CDR2 SASEGT. This clonotype has ten or more counts. The sequenced material came from CD8+ T cells from the center of a lung tumor. This receptor was taken from a male donor with lung adenocarcinoma. The CD4 and CD8 labels of this study may be unreliable. This chain joins TRBV6-1 and TRBJ2-3; 10 bases map to TRBD1. CDR3 nucleotide sequence: TGTGCCAGCAGTGAAGCCAAGGGACAGGGGCCAGGTACGCAGTATTTT. Translated, it gives CASSEAKGQGPGTQYF.